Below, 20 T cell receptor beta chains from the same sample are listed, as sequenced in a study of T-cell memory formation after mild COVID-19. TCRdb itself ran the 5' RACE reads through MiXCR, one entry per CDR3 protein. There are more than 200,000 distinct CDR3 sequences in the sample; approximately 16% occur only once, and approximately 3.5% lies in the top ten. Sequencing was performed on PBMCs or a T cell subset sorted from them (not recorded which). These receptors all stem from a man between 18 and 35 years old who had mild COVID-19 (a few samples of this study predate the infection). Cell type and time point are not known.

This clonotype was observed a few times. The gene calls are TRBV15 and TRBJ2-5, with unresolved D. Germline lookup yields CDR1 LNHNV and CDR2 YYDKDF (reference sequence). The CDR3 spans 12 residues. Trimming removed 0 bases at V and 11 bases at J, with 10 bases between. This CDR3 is CATSRDAPRQYF. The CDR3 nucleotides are TGTGCCACCAGCAGAGATGCCCCACGGCAGTACTTC.

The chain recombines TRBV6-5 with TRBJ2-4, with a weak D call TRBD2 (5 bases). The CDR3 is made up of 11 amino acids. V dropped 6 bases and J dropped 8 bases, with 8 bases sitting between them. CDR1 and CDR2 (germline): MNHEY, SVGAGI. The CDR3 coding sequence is TGTGCCAGCAGGGGGAGAGACATTCAGTACTTC. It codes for CASRGRDIQYF.

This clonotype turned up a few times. CDR3 DNA: TGCAGTGCTAGAGGGTCGTGGGGGGCCCTTGGGAAGCGGGCTTTCTTT. Amino acids: CSARGSWGALGKRAFF. This chain links TRBV20-1 with TRBJ1-1, with D perhaps TRBD1 (6 bases). Between the trimmed V and J ends, which lost 1 base and 11 bases, there was a span of 26 bases. Germline CDR1 reads DFQATT; CDR2 reads SNEGSKA (reference sequence). CDR3 length: 16 amino acids.

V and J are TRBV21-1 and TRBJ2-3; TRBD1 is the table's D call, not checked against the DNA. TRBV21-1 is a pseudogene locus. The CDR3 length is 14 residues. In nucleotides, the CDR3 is TGTGCCAGCAGCAAAGTCAGGGGCACAGATACGCAGTATTTT. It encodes CASSKVRGTDTQYF.

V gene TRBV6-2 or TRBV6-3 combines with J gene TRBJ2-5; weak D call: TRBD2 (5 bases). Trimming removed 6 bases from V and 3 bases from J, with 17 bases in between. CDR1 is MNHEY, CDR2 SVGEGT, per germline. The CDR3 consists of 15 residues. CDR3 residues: CASSELGPTKETQYF. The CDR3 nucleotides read TGTGCCAGCAGCGAACTAGGCCCTACAAAAGAGACCCAGTACTTC.

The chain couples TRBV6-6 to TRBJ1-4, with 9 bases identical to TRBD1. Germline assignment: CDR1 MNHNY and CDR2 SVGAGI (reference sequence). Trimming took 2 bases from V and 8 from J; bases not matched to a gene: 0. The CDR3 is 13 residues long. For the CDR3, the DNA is TGTGCCAGCAGTTACGGGACAGGGGAAAAACTGTTTTTT. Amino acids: CASSYGTGEKLFF.

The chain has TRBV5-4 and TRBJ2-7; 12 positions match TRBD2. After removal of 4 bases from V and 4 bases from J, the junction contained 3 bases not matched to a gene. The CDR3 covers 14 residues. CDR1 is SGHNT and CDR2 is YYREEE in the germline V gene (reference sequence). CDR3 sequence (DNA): TGTGCCAGCAGCGGAGGACTAGCGGGGTACGAGCAGTACTTC. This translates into CASSGGLAGYEQYF.

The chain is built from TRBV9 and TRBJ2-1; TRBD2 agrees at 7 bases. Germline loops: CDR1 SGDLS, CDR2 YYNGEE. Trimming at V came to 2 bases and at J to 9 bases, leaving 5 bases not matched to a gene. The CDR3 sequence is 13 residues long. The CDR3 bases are TGTGCCAGCAGCGTGAGGCCGGGGGGTGAGCAGTTCTTC. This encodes CASSVRPGGEQFF.

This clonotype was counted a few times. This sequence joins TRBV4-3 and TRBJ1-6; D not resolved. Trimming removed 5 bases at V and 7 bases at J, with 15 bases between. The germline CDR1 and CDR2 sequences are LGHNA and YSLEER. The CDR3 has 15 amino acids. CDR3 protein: CASSFLRVENSPLHF. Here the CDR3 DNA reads TGCGCCAGCAGCTTTCTGAGGGTGGAAAATTCACCCCTCCACTTT.

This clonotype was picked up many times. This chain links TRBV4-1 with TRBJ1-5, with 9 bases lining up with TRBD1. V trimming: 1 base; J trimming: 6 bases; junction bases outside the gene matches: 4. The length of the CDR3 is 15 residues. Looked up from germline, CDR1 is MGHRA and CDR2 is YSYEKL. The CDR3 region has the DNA TGCGCCAGCAGCCAAGCCTGGACAGGGGTTCAGCCCCAGCATTTT. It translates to CASSQAWTGVQPQHF.

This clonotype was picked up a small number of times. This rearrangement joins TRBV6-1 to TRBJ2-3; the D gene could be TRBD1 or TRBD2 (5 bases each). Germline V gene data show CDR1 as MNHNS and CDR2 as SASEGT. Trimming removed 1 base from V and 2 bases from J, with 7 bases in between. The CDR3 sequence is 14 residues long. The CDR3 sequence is CASSEGGNTDTQYF. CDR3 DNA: TGTGCCAGCAGTGAAGGGGGGAACACAGATACGCAGTATTTT.

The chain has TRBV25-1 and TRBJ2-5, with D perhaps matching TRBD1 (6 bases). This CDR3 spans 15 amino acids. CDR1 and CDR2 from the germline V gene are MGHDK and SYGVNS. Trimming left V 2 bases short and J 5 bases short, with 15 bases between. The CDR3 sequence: CASSETGRRGETQYF. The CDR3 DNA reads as TGTGCCAGCAGTGAAACAGGGCGCCGAGGGGAGACCCAGTACTTC.

For the CDR3, the DNA is TGTGCCAGCTCACCAGCCACAGGGTGGTTCTTC. Protein sequence: CASSPATGWFF. This rearrangement joins TRBV18 to TRBJ2-1; tentative D call: TRBD1 (6 bases). The CDR3 loop spans 11 amino acids. V lost 2 bases and J lost 15, with 11 bases in between. The germline CDR1 and CDR2 sequences are KGHSH and LQKENI.

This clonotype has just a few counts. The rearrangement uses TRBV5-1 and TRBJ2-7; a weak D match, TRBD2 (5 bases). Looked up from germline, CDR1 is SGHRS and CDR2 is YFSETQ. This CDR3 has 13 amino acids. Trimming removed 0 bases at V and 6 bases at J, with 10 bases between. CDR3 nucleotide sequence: TGCGCCAGCAGCTTGGTGATGGGGAGCGAGCAGTACGTC. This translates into CASSLVMGSEQYV.

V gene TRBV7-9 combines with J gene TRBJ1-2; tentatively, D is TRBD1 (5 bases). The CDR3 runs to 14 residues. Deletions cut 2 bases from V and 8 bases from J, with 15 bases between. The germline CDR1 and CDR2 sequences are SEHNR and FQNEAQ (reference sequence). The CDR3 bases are TGTGCCAGCAGCTTATTGCAGGGACTCGCGGGCTACACCTTC. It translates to CASSLLQGLAGYTF.

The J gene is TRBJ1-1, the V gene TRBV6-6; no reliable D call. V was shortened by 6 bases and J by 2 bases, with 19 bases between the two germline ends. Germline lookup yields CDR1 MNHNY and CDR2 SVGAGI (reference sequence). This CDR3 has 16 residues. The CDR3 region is CASSLHINRVNTEAFF. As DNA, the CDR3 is TGTGCCAGCAGCCTGCACATCAATAGAGTCAACACTGAAGCTTTCTTT.

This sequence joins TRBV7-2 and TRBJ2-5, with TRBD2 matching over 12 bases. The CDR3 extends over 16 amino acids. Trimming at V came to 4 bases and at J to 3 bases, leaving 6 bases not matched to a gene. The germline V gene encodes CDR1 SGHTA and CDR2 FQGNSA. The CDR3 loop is CASSWRLAGAKETQYF. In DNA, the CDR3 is TGTGCCAGCAGCTGGCGACTAGCGGGGGCTAAAGAGACCCAGTACTTC.

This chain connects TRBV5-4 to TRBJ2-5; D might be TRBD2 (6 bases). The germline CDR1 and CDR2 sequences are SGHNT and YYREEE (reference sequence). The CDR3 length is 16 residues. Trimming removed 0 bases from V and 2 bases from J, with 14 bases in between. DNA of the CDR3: TGTGCCAGCAGCTTGGGCGGGGCCGCTCCTCAAGAGACCCAGTACTTC. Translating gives CASSLGGAAPQETQYF.

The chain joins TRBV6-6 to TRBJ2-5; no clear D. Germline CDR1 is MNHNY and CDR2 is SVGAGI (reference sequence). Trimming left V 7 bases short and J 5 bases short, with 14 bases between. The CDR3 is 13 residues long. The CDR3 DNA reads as TGTGCCAGCACCGCCCCTGGGTGGGAGACCCAGTACTTC. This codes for CASTAPGWETQYF.

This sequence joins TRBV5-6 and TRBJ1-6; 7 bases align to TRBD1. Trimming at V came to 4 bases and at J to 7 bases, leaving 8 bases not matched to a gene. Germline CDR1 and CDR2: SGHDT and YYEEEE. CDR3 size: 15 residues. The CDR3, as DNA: TGTGCCAGCAGCCTACAGGGGCGGTGGAATTCACCCCTCCACTTT. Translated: CASSLQGRWNSPLHF.